The present T cell receptor beta chain was sequenced within a study of blood T cell repertoires in COVID-19. Participant age was roughly 18 to 90 years, and participants resided in approximately 25 US areas. Clinical history as reported by participants underpinned cohort assignment. Produced via immunoSEQ multiplex PCR; TCRdb's table is partial and in-frame only. The data hold hundreds of thousands of clones, with roughly 89% observed a single time. The germline CDR1 and CDR2 sequences are SGHNT and YYREEE (reference sequence). CDR3 length: 12 amino acids. V lost 4 bases, J lost 5 bases, and 7 bases lay in between.

The receptor was derived from a woman younger than 30 with acute COVID-19. Specimen: PBMCs or T cells enriched from blood (not recorded which). The gene calls are TRBV5-4 and TRBJ2-1; D not certain. The CDR3 sequence is CASSQDDNEQFF. The CDR3 nucleotides read TGTGCCAGCAGCCAGGATGACAATGAGCAGTTCTTC. The whole variable domain, filled in from reference TRBV5-4 and TRBJ2-1, reads ETGVTQSPTHLIKTRGQQVTLRCSSQSGHNTVSWYQQALGQGPQFIFQYYREEENGRGNFPPRFSGLQFPNYSSELNVNALELDDSALYLCASSQDDNEQFFGPGTRLTVL.